A single sample is the source of the 11 T cell receptor beta chains below, sequenced in a study of cytomegalovirus exposure and HLA in healthy donors. TCRdb's table, derived via immunoSEQ multiplex PCR, lists solely in-frame clones and lacks some. The sample includes 150,000 to 200,000 clones, just under 90% seen only once; the top ten take 4% to 4.5%. The sample was PBMCs. The receptors come from a young man in good health and CMV-seropositive.

The chain carries TRBV6-1 and TRBJ1-4; a weak D match, TRBD1 (6 bases). This CDR3 spans 15 amino acids. Per the germline V gene, CDR1 is MNHNS and CDR2 is SASEGT. Trimming pared 6 bases from V and 4 bases from J, leaving 15 bases between. The CDR3 sequence: CASRGGDTGNEKLFF. The CDR3 nucleotides read TGTGCCAGCAGAGGTGGGGACACGGGTAATGAAAAACTGTTTTTT.

This chain uses TRBV28 with TRBJ2-2; tentative D call: TRBD1 (6 bases). The V gene's germline CDR1 is MDHEN and CDR2 SYDVKM. Trimming stripped 7 bases from V and 4 bases from J, with 10 bases between. The CDR3 runs to 13 residues. The CDR3 loop reads CASIPDSTGELFF. The CDR3 bases are TGTGCCAGCATCCCGGACAGCACCGGGGAGCTGTTTTTT.

The chain employs TRBV30 and TRBJ2-3; 11 bases are a match to TRBD2. After removal of 0 bases from V and 11 bases from J, the junction contained 7 bases not matched to a gene. The CDR3 is 14 amino acids. Germline loops: CDR1 GTSNPN, CDR2 SVGIG (reference sequence). CDR3 sequence: CAWSVASGRLGQYF. As DNA, the CDR3 is TGTGCCTGGAGTGTCGCTAGCGGGAGGTTGGGGCAGTATTTT.

The chain combines TRBV10-3 with TRBJ2-7, with D uncertain. Germline loops: CDR1 ENHRY, CDR2 SYGVKD. Trimming cost V 10 bases and J 0 bases, with 7 bases left between them. This CDR3 has 11 residues. The CDR3 nucleotides read TGTGCCACGAAAGCCTCCTACGAGCAGTACTTC. It specifies CATKASYEQYF.

This sequence joins TRBV19 and TRBJ2-2; D remains unclear. Trimming took off 3 bases at V and 6 bases at J, with 11 bases between the two ends. The CDR3 has 14 residues. Germline values: CDR1 LNHDA, CDR2 SQIVND (reference sequence). CDR3 bases: TGTGCCAGTAGTATCAGAGGTTCTTCCGGGGAGCTGTTTTTT. Encoded protein: CASSIRGSSGELFF.

This chain uses TRBV5-1 with TRBJ2-3; 10 bases fit TRBD2. CDR3 size: 15 residues. CDR1 SGHRS and CDR2 YFSETQ come from the germline V gene. The junction had 4 bases not matched to a gene; V was cut back by 6 bases and J by 0 bases. The CDR3 sequence: CASKGLAASTDTQYF. In DNA form, the CDR3 reads TGCGCCAGCAAAGGACTAGCGGCTAGCACAGATACGCAGTATTTT. Supplemented by reference TRBV5-1 and TRBJ2-3, the full variable domain reads KAGVTQTPRYLIKTRGQQVTLSCSPISGHRSVSWYQQTPGQGLQFLFEYFSETQRNKGNFPGRFSGRQFSNSRSEMNVSTLELGDSALYLCASKGLAASTDTQYFGPGTRLTVL.

Written as DNA, the CDR3 is TGTGCCAGCAGTGTGTATAGCGGGGCCTACGAGCAGTACTTC. It is translated as CASSVYSGAYEQYF. The J gene is TRBJ2-7, the V gene TRBV2; 8 bases match TRBD2. In germline, CDR1 is SNHLY, CDR2 FYNNEI. This CDR3 is built from 14 residues. The ends lost 4 bases at V and 2 bases at J; junction bases unmatched: 4.

This chain's CDR3 is CASSPPGQRLNEQFF. The CDR3 DNA is TGTGCCAGCAGCCCCCCGGGTCAGAGGTTGAATGAGCAGTTCTTC. The chain uses TRBV11-2 and TRBJ2-1; D remains ambiguous. The CDR3 sequence is 15 residues long. V shed 5 bases and J shed 7 bases, with 18 bases lying between them. Germline V lookup: CDR1 SGHAT, CDR2 FQNNGV.

The J gene is TRBJ1-5, the V gene TRBV6-1; 9 nucleotides line up with TRBD1. This CDR3 has 15 residues. Germline V gene data show CDR1 as MNHNS and CDR2 as SASEGT. J lost 6 bases, V lost 7 bases, and 10 bases had no gene match. CDR3 sequence (DNA): TGTGCCAGCAACCTCTTAGGGACAGGGACTCAGCCCCAGCATTTT. It codes for CASNLLGTGTQPQHF.

The chain carries TRBV28 and TRBJ1-2; weak D call: TRBD1 (6 bases). V was shortened by 6 bases and J by 4 bases, with 15 bases between the two germline ends. Germline V gene sequence: CDR1 MDHEN, CDR2 SYDVKM. The CDR3 is made up of 14 amino acids. CDR3 residues: CASRGTGTSYGYTF. The CDR3 DNA is TGTGCCAGCAGAGGTACCGGGACATCCTATGGCTACACCTTC.

The chain couples TRBV10-2 to TRBJ2-5, with D maybe TRBD1 (5 bases). Trimming pared 4 bases from V and 8 bases from J, leaving 23 bases between. Germline CDR1 is WSHSY and CDR2 is SAAADI. CDR3 length: 16 residues. The CDR3 DNA sequence: TGCGCCAGCAGTGTCGGCAGGGAAGGGCAGGGTGGAACCCAGTACTTC. Translation: CASSVGREGQGGTQYF.